Sequencing of this T cell receptor (beta chain) was carried out in a study of T-cell memory formation after mild COVID-19. Study-wide points: Some SARS-CoV-2-responding clones were already detected in memory before infection. Clones that contracted clustered mainly in CM and EM if CD4+ and in EMRA if CD8+. Clones that contracted from day 15 to 85 had balanced CD4/CD8; later expanders were CD4+ biased.

TCRdb re-derived calls from the 5' RACE reads in MiXCR, one entry per CDR3 protein. The table has 290,000 or so distinct CDR3 sequences, approximately 19% seen once. Concerning this clonotype itself: Its specificity is unknown.

The sample consisted of PBMCs or a T cell subset sorted from them (not recorded which). This receptor was taken from a young man who had mild COVID-19 (a few samples of this study predate the infection). Cell type and time point are not known.

For the CDR3, the DNA is TGTGCCAGCTCACCCACCGGGAGGGGCATGAACACTGAAGCTTTCTTT. Protein: CASSPTGRGMNTEAFF. The chain carries TRBV18 and TRBJ1-1; D perhaps matches TRBD1 (5 bases). In germline, CDR1 is KGHSH, CDR2 LQKENI. Trimming removed 3 bases at V and 0 bases at J, with 14 bases between. The CDR3 runs 16 residues.